The T cell receptor (beta chain) described here comes from a study of Ad26.COV2.S vaccination and SARS-CoV-2 variants. In the study overall: Of the COV1001 trial arms, the Ad26.COV2.S arm included the donor.

The protocol was immunoSEQ multiplex PCR, while the TCRdb copy is restricted to in-frame clones and leaves out a portion. The repertoire holds hundreds of thousands of clones, 75% to 95% seen once, with approximately 12% in the top ten. The treatment is: about 20 received Ad26.COV2.S at low or high dose, single or two shots; roughly five received placebo; per-sample allocation not given. The samples date from day 63 after the first vaccine or placebo injection. The CDR3 runs 11 residues. The V and J ends lost 6 bases and 9 bases, in that order; junction bases with no gene match: 5. CDR1 and CDR2 from the germline V gene are DFQATT and SNEGSKA (reference sequence).

The chain is built from TRBV20-1 and TRBJ2-1; 7 positions match TRBD2. The sample in question was peripheral blood, obtained in a trial of Ad26.COV2.S vaccine versus placebo. This sequence originates from a person between 18 and 65 years old who received the Ad26.COV2.S COVID-19 vaccine or a placebo. CDR3 DNA: TGCAGTGCGAGGACTAGTAGTGAGCAGTTCTTC. Protein: CSARTSSEQFF.